The clone carrying this TCR beta chain came up a few times. Antigen unknown. This entry is derived from a study of T cells in Graves' hyperthyroidism and ophthalmopathy. Notes on the study in general: A model built on 13 V-J features separated ophthalmopathy from stable hyperthyroidism. Most clonotypes expanded in the thyroid (above 0.001) were also present in blood.

Amplified regions were TCR beta CDR3 sequences from RNA transcripts. HTBI primers were employed in a first-round RT-PCR of the TCR CDR3. TCRdb re-derived calls from the multiplex PCR reads in MiXCR, one entry per CDR3 protein. The repertoire consists of some 560,000 distinct CDR3 sequences, with about 15% occurring once and the leading ten covering 7.3%. Deletions cut 4 bases from V and 3 bases from J, with 13 bases between. CDR3 length: 15 residues. Germline V lookup: CDR1 SGHRS, CDR2 YFSETQ. Used for diagnoses were clinical symptoms, serum thyroxine and TRAb, thyroid ultrasound and orbital computed tomography. 9.5 to 10 ml fresh peripheral blood yielded the PBMCs.

This clonotype was obtained from a woman aged 30 to 39 with Graves' hyperthyroidism. The sample was blood. The chain couples TRBV5-1 to TRBJ2-2; D not certain. The chain's CDR3 is CASSRALRDTGELFF. CDR3 bases: TGCGCCAGCAGCCGTGCCCTAAGGGACACCGGGGAGCTGTTTTTT.